Shown below are 22 T cell receptor beta chains from a single sample sequenced in a study of blood T cell repertoires in COVID-19. Clones were read by immunoSEQ multiplex PCR, and TCRdb kept only the in-frame ones, dropping some. The sample shows some 150,000 clones, roughly 82% of them seen only once. Sequencing input: peripheral blood. These receptors came from a man between 70 and 80 years old with acute or convalescent COVID-19.

The V and J genes are TRBV15 and TRBJ1-6; D possibly corresponds to TRBD1 (6 bases). CDR1 and CDR2 (germline): LNHNV, YYDKDF (reference sequence). V dropped 1 base and J dropped 6 bases, with 10 bases sitting between them. The CDR3 sequence is 15 residues long. In nucleotides, the CDR3 is TGTGCCACCAGCAGAGTCGGGACACGTAATTCACCCCTCCACTTT. It is translated as CATSRVGTRNSPLHF.

The chain is built from TRBV29-1 and TRBJ2-7; D remains unclear. Deletions cut 5 bases from V and 0 bases from J, with 11 bases between. The CDR3 is 13 residues long. Germline V gives CDR1 SQVTM, CDR2 ANQGSEA. The CDR3 nucleotides are TGCAGCGTTTCCGCAGCGAGCTCCTACGAGCAGTACTTC. Encoded protein: CSVSAASSYEQYF.

The chain is built from TRBV28 and TRBJ1-6; 9 nucleotides align to TRBD1. The J segment lost 10 bases and the V segment lost 6 bases, leaving 10 bases of the junction unmatched. This CDR3 has 15 residues. Germline loops: CDR1 MDHEN, CDR2 SYDVKM. The CDR3, as DNA: TGTGCCAGCAGCCAAAACAGGGGGCGAGACTCACCCCTCCACTTT. It specifies CASSQNRGRDSPLHF.

This chain links TRBV19 with TRBJ1-1, with D tentatively TRBD1 (5 bases). CDR1 is LNHDA and CDR2 is SQIVND in the germline V gene (reference sequence). The CDR3 is 13 amino acids. Trimming stripped 7 bases from V and 0 bases from J, with 9 bases between. The CDR3, as DNA: TGTGCCAGTAAGGACACCTTGAACACTGAAGCTTTCTTT. Translated: CASKDTLNTEAFF.

The chain joins TRBV6-5 to TRBJ1-2, with a tentative D call TRBD1 (5 bases). Germline V gene sequence: CDR1 MNHEY, CDR2 SVGAGI. The CDR3 covers 15 residues. V lost 5 bases and J lost 4, with 17 bases in between. The chain's CDR3 is CASSQRGGISYGYTF. The DNA for the CDR3 is TGTGCCAGCAGTCAACGGGGGGGTATCAGCTATGGCTACACCTTC.

This rearrangement joins TRBV7-9 to TRBJ1-1; 7 nucleotides agree with TRBD1. Unmatched junction bases numbered 4, after V lost 4 bases and J lost 8 bases. This CDR3 has 12 amino acids. From germline, CDR1 is SEHNR and CDR2 FQNEAQ (reference sequence). CDR3 DNA sequence: TGTGCCAGCAGCTCGACAGGGAACGAAGCTTTCTTT. This gives the protein CASSSTGNEAFF. Combining the CDR3 with reference TRBV7-9 and TRBJ1-1 gives the whole variable domain DTGVSQNPRHKITKRGQNVTFRCDPISEHNRLYWYRQTLGQGPEFLTYFQNEAQLEKSRLLSDRFSAERPKGSFSTLEIQRTEQGDSAMYLCASSSTGNEAFFGQGTRLTVV.

V and J are TRBV3-1 (or the pseudogene TRBV3-2) and TRBJ1-3; D gene uncertain. Trimming removed 0 bases at V and 2 bases at J, with 5 bases between. This CDR3 contains 14 residues. Germline-derived CDR1 and CDR2 are LGHDT and YNNKEL (reference sequence). The CDR3 coding sequence is TGTGCCAGCAGCCAAGAAACAACTGGAAACACCATATATTTT. Its translation: CASSQETTGNTIYF.

The chain links TRBV4-2 to TRBJ2-7, with D perhaps matching TRBD2 (6 bases). V lost 4 bases and J 0 bases, leaving 16 bases between the germline ends. Per the germline V gene, CDR1 is LGHNA and CDR2 is YNFKEQ. This CDR3 region has 16 residues. As DNA, the CDR3 is TGTGCCAGCAGCCCCGGTAGCGGACGCCTCTCCTACGAGCAGTACTTC. Translation gives CASSPGSGRLSYEQYF.

The rearrangement links TRBV21-1 to TRBJ2-2; the listed D gene, TRBD1, was not tested against the DNA. TRBV21-1 is assigned pseudogene status. The CDR3 extends over 17 amino acids. In DNA, the CDR3 is TGTGCCAGAAACCGGGACAGGGATAATTGGTCGACCGGGGAGCTGTTTTTT. This sequence encodes CARNRDRDNWSTGELFF.

This chain uses TRBV5-1 with TRBJ2-3; D is unclear. Deletions cut 4 bases from V and 0 bases from J, with 18 bases between. Germline values: CDR1 SGHRS, CDR2 YFSETQ. The CDR3 is 17 residues long. The chain's CDR3 is CASSPPAATSSTDTQYF. In DNA form, the CDR3 reads TGCGCCAGCAGCCCCCCCGCGGCTACCTCTAGCACAGATACGCAGTATTTT.

V gene TRBV2 combines with J gene TRBJ2-2; tentatively, D is TRBD2 (5 bases). Per the germline V gene, CDR1 is SNHLY and CDR2 is FYNNEI. The CDR3 extends over 15 amino acids. Trimming shortened V by 3 bases and J by 1 base, and 9 bases separated the two germline ends. The CDR3 sequence: CASSDSGLNTGELFF. The CDR3 bases are TGTGCCAGCAGTGATTCCGGACTGAACACCGGGGAGCTGTTTTTT.

The chain recombines TRBV7-3 with TRBJ1-1; D uncertain. Germline CDR1 is SGHTA and CDR2 is FQGTGA. The V and J ends lost 1 base and 1 base respectively, with 10 bases between them. The CDR3 loop spans 15 amino acids. The CDR3: CASSLRLAENTEAFF. The CDR3 DNA follows: TGTGCCAGCAGCTTAAGGCTGGCAGAGAACACTGAAGCTTTCTTT.

The J gene is TRBJ1-5, the V gene TRBV24-1; D possibly corresponds to TRBD1 (6 bases). CDR3 size: 14 residues. V shed 3 bases and J shed 5 bases, with 10 bases lying between them. Germline CDR1 KGHDR, CDR2 SFDVKD. CDR3: CATSDERTDQPQHF. The CDR3 region has the DNA TGTGCCACCAGTGATGAAAGGACAGATCAGCCCCAGCATTTT.

The rearrangement links TRBV29-1 to TRBJ2-5, with TRBD2 matching 7 bases. The CDR3 totals 14 residues. The trim removed 3 bases at V and 4 bases at J, leaving 8 bases unmatched. Germline V gene sequence: CDR1 SQVTM, CDR2 ANQGSEA. The CDR3 sequence: CSVDFRGRGETQYF. The CDR3 nucleotides read TGCAGCGTTGATTTCCGAGGGAGGGGAGAGACCCAGTACTTC.

The V call is TRBV2, the J call TRBJ1-1; D uncertain. V shed 2 bases and J shed 7 bases, with 5 bases lying between them. Germline CDR1 reads SNHLY; CDR2 reads FYNNEI. The CDR3 loop spans 11 amino acids. Here the CDR3 reads CASSETYEAFF. The CDR3 DNA follows: TGTGCCAGCAGTGAAACCTATGAAGCTTTCTTT.

This rearrangement joins TRBV7-3 to TRBJ2-1, with TRBD2 identical over 10 bases. The CDR3 is 14 residues long. Trimming removed 6 bases from V and 7 bases from J; junction bases left unmatched: 6. CDR1 is SGHTA and CDR2 is FQGTGA in the germline V gene. CDR3 coding DNA: TGTGCCAGCAGAACTAGCGGGAATTCTAATGAGCAGTTCTTC. This gives the protein CASRTSGNSNEQFF.

This chain links TRBV5-1 with TRBJ1-1, with no clear D. The CDR3 length is 14 residues. The V end lost 4 bases, the J end lost 4 bases, and 14 bases lay between the germline ends. Germline assignment: CDR1 SGHRS and CDR2 YFSETQ. CDR3 nucleotide sequence: TGCGCCAGCAGCCCCACCGGAAGGAGCACTGAAGCTTTCTTT. Its protein product is CASSPTGRSTEAFF. The whole variable domain, remainder taken from reference TRBV5-1 and TRBJ1-1, is KAGVTQTPRYLIKTRGQQVTLSCSPISGHRSVSWYQQTPGQGLQFLFEYFSETQRNKGNFPGRFSGRQFSNSRSEMNVSTLELGDSALYLCASSPTGRSTEAFFGQGTRLTVV.

This clone showed up just a few times. This rearrangement joins TRBV28 to TRBJ1-4, with 7 nucleotides matching TRBD1. With 4 bases clipped from V and 7 bases from J, the junction kept 3 bases outside the gene matches. The CDR3 is made up of 13 amino acids. CDR1 and CDR2 (germline): MDHEN, SYDVKM. DNA of the CDR3: TGTGCCAGCAGTTCGGGACAGCTTGAAAAACTGTTTTTT. It yields the protein CASSSGQLEKLFF. The complete variable domain, with remaining parts taken from reference TRBV28 and TRBJ1-4, reads DVKVTQSSRYLVKRTGEKVFLECVQDMDHENMFWYRQDPGLGLRLIYFSYDVKMKEKGDIPEGYSVSREKKERFSLILESASTNQTSMYLCASSSGQLEKLFFGSGTQLSVL.

Here the CDR3 reads CASRTGFAGELFF. The DNA of the CDR3 is TGTGCCAGCAGAACAGGGTTCGCCGGGGAGCTGTTTTTT. The gene calls are TRBV12-3 or TRBV12-4 and TRBJ2-2; D might be TRBD1 (6 bases). Trimming left V 6 bases short and J 6 bases short, with 11 bases between. This CDR3 comprises 13 residues.

This chain links TRBV7-2 with TRBJ1-1, with 7 bases aligning to TRBD1. This CDR3 is built from 14 residues. The germline V gene has CDR1 SGHTA and CDR2 FQGNSA. The trim removed 10 bases at V and 1 base at J, leaving 9 bases unmatched. The CDR3, as DNA: TGTGCCACCCTACCGGGACAGTCGAACACTGAAGCTTTCTTT. It yields the protein CATLPGQSNTEAFF.

J is TRBJ1-6 and V is TRBV21-1; TRBD1 is taken as the D call from the table, unchecked against the DNA. TRBV21-1 is reported as a pseudogene. This CDR3 spans 14 amino acids. As DNA, the CDR3 is TGTGCCAGCAGCCGGGACAGGGCTAATTCACCCCTCCACTTT. Amino acid sequence: CASSRDRANSPLHF.

The chain uses TRBV15 and TRBJ1-1, with D possibly TRBD1 on 6 matching bases. The CDR3 has 14 residues. CDR1 is LNHNV, CDR2 YYDKDF, per germline (reference sequence). V shed 0 bases and J shed 8 bases, with 13 bases lying between them. For the CDR3, the DNA is TGTGCCACCAGCAGAGATCCTGGGGGCAGGGAAGCTTTCTTT. Protein: CATSRDPGGREAFF.